The clone carrying this TCR beta chain was seen at least ten times. The read terminates 3 residues before the CDR3 end, so the remaining end is supplied by the germline J gene. This entry comes from a study of T cell clonality in common variable immunodeficiency. The data were produced by immunoSEQ multiplex PCR, yet TCRdb's version contains in-frame clones alone and is incomplete. The repertoire consists of around 52,000 clones, none detected only once. This CDR3 region has 16 residues. J lost 2 bases, V lost 7 bases, and 8 bases had no gene match. Per the germline V gene, CDR1 is SNHLY and CDR2 is FYNNEI.

The chain recombines TRBV2 with TRBJ2-4, with TRBD1 matching over 10 bases. Sample: peripheral blood mononuclear cells. The receptor's source is a person aged 18 to 70 in good health. The CDR3 sequence: CASKLGQGRTKNIQYF. CDR3 DNA, as far as it was read: TGTGCCAGCAAGTTGGGACAGGGGAGGACCAAAAACATT.